Here is one T cell receptor (beta chain) with its context. Vbeta (60) and Jbeta (13) primers were used in the PCR. TCRdb's table, derived via immunoSEQ multiplex PCR, lists solely in-frame clones and lacks some. This table holds roughly 120,000 clones, just under 75% found once. The data are from a study of cytomegalovirus exposure and HLA in healthy donors. The germline V gene encodes CDR1 MNHEY and CDR2 SVGAGI. V shed 4 bases and J 3 bases; nucleotides not matched to a gene: 4. The CDR3 runs 15 residues. Sequencing was carried out using PBMCs. The chain couples TRBV6-5 to TRBJ2-1, with TRBD2 matching 9 bases. The clonotype was recovered from a man aged 35-49 years in good health and CMV-seropositive. CDR3 loop: CASSSFSGSYNEQFF. CDR3 in DNA: TGTGCCAGCAGTTCCTTTAGCGGGAGCTACAATGAGCAGTTCTTC.